This T cell receptor (beta chain) was documented in a study of T cells after yellow fever vaccination. V was pared by 3 bases and J by 1 base, with 8 bases between. Germline loops: CDR1 ENHRY, CDR2 SYGVKD. This CDR3 has 14 residues. This clonotype was observed a handful of times. Each CDR3 protein gets one entry after TCRdb re-called the 5' RACE reads with MiXCR. The sample shows about 210,000 distinct CDR3 sequences, 6% to 8% of them seen only once. This receptor was taken from a man aged 25 to 40 who received the YFV17D yellow fever vaccine. The source material was CD4+ T cells sorted from PBMCs, sampled on the day of the yellow fever booster vaccination. The V call is TRBV10-3, the J call TRBJ2-3, with D unresolved. CDR3 nucleotides: TGTGCCATCAGTGACCCGGCAGGCACAGATACGCAGTATTTT. This encodes CAISDPAGTDTQYF.